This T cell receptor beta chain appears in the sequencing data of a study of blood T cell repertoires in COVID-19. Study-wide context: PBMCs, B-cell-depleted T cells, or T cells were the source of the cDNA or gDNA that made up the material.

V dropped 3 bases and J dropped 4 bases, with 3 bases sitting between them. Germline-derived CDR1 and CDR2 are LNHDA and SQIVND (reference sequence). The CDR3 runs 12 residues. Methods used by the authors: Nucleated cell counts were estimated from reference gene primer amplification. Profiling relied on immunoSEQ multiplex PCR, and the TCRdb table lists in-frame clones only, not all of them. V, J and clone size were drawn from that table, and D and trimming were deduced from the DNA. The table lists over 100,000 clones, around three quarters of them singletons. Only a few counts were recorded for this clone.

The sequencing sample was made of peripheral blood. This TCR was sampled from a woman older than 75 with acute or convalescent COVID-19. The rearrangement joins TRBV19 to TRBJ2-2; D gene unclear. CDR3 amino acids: CASSIGTGELFF. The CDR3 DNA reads TGTGCCAGTAGTATCGGCACCGGGGAGCTGTTTTTT.